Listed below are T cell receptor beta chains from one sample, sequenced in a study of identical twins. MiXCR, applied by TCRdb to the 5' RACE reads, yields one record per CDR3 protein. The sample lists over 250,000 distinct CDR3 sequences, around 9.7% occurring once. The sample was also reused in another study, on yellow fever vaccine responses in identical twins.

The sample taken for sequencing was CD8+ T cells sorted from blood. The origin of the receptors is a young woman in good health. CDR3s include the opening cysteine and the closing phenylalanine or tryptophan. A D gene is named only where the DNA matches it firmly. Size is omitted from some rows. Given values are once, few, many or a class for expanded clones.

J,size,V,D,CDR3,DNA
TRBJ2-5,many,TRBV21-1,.,CASRNRARDQETQYF,TGTGCCAGCAGGAACAGGGCAAGGGACCAAGAGACCCAGTACTTC
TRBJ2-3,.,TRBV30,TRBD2,CACSGLAGREDTQYF,TGTGCCTGCTCGGGACTAGCGGGACGAGAAGATACGCAGTATTTT
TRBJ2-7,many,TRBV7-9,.,CASSATYEQYF,TGTGCCAGCAGCGCCACCTACGAGCAGTACTTC
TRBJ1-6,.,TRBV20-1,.,CSALLTGSPNSPLHF,TGCAGTGCTCTACTCACAGGGTCCCCCAATTCACCCCTCCACTTT
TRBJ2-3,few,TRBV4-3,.,CASSQSGLTDTQYF,TGCGCCAGCAGCCAATCAGGGCTTACAGATACGCAGTATTTT
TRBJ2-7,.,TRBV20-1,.,CSARDWDAAYEQYF,TGCAGTGCTAGAGACTGGGACGCCGCCTACGAGCAGTACTTC
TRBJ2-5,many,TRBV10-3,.,CAISGRRGRNYQETQYF,TGTGCCATCAGTGGACGCCGGGGACGGAACTACCAAGAGACCCAGTACTTC
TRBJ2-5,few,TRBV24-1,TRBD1,CATSDSDRGETQYF,TGTGCCACCAGTGACTCCGACAGGGGAGAGACCCAGTACTTC
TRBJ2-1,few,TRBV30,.,CAWSEEQYLPNEQFF,TGTGCCTGGAGTGAAGAACAGTACCTTCCCAATGAGCAGTTCTTC
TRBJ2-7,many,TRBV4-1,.,CASSRRDSSDYEQYF,TGCGCCAGCAGCCGCAGAGATTCTAGCGACTACGAGCAGTACTTC
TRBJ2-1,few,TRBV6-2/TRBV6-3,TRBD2,CASSYFRLAGDVYNEQFF,TGTGCCAGCAGTTACTTTCGGCTAGCGGGAGATGTTTACAATGAGCAGTTCTTC
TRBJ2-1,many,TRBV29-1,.,CSVERGKYNEQFF,TGCAGCGTTGAAAGGGGCAAATACAATGAGCAGTTCTTC
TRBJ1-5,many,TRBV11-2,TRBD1,CASSPDRDSNQPQHF,TGTGCCAGCAGTCCGGACAGGGATAGCAATCAGCCCCAGCATTTT
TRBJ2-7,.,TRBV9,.,CASNDNSGTTEPYEQYF,TGTGCCAGCAACGACAACTCCGGGACAACGGAGCCCTACGAGCAGTACTTC
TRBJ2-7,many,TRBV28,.,CASSLREQYF,TGTGCCAGCAGTTTACGGGAGCAGTACTTC
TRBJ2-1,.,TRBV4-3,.,CASSQDGSPRRQFF,TGCGCCAGCAGCCAAGATGGCAGCCCTAGGAGGCAGTTCTTC
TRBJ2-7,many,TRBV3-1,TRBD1,CASSQFKGTGIDEQYF,TGTGCCAGCAGCCAATTCAAGGGGACAGGGATCGACGAGCAGTACTTC
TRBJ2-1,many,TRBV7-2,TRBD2,CASSSILAVVGNEQFF,TGTGCCAGCAGCTCAATACTAGCGGTGGTAGGCAATGAGCAGTTCTTC
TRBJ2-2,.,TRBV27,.,CASSDSGFTGELFF,TGTGCCAGCAGCGACTCCGGGTTTACCGGGGAGCTGTTTTTT
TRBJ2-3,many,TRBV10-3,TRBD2,CASNSGTSFPDTQYF,TGTGCCTCGAACAGTGGGACTAGCTTCCCAGATACGCAGTATTTT
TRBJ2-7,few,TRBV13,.,CASSFRGQGLYEQYF,TGTGCCAGCAGCTTTCGGGGCCAGGGGCTCTACGAGCAGTACTTC
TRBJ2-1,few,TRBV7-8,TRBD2,CASSLLGLAGGPHNEQFF,TGTGCCAGCAGCTTATTGGGACTAGCGGGAGGGCCCCACAATGAGCAGTTCTTC
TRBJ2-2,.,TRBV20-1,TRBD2,CSARVRSGAFKGGELFF,TGCAGTGCTAGAGTCAGAAGCGGGGCTTTCAAGGGCGGGGAGCTGTTTTTT
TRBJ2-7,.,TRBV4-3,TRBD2,CASSPGTSGFTYEQYF,TGCGCCAGCAGCCCTGGGACTAGCGGGTTTACCTACGAGCAGTACTTC
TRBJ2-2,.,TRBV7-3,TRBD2,CASSPGGGANTGELFF,TGTGCCAGCAGCCCCGGGGGGGGAGCGAACACCGGGGAGCTGTTTTTT